The table lists the clone carrying this T cell receptor beta chain with a few counts. This sample was included in a study of identical twins. TCRdb re-called the 5' RACE reads through MiXCR, storing one row per CDR3 protein. The table has 400,000 to 600,000 distinct CDR3 sequences, 20% to 25% seen once. Trimming took 9 bases from V and 6 from J; bases not matched to a gene: 9. The length of the CDR3 is 14 residues. From germline, CDR1 is LNHDA and CDR2 SQIVND (reference sequence). The data were also submitted as part of a second study, on yellow fever vaccine responses in identical twins.

Sequenced sample: CD4+ T cells sorted from blood. This receptor was taken from a woman aged 18-35 years in good health. V is TRBV19 and J is TRBJ2-1; 9 bases map to TRBD1. The CDR3 bases are TGTGCCAGCCTTAGAGGGGACAGGGTCAATGAGCAGTTCTTC. This sequence encodes CASLRGDRVNEQFF.